Described below is a single T cell receptor beta chain sequence and its context. Produced via immunoSEQ multiplex PCR; TCRdb's table is partial and in-frame only. The repertoire holds tens of thousands of clones, around 85% seen once, with approximately 2% in the top ten. This CDR3 contains 15 residues. Germline values: CDR1 SNHLY, CDR2 FYNNEI. V lost 3 bases and J lost 2, with 12 bases in between. The data belong to a study of OX40 agonist ivuxolimab in advanced cancers. The V gene is TRBV2, the J gene TRBJ2-3; weak D call: TRBD2 (5 bases). Source: CD4+ or CD8+ T cells sorted from blood, taken in a trial of the OX40 agonist ivuxolimab. The source is an adult with an advanced solid tumor such as melanoma, head and neck, liver or kidney cancer. The CDR3 loop is CASSDPVGITDTQYF. In nucleotides, the CDR3 is TGTGCCAGCAGTGACCCAGTCGGGATCACAGATACGCAGTATTTT.